Listed below are T cell receptor beta chains from one sample, sequenced in a study of cytomegalovirus exposure and HLA in healthy donors. Profiling relied on immunoSEQ multiplex PCR, and the TCRdb table lists in-frame clones only, not all of them. Here the sample spans 100,000 to 150,000 clones, 90% to 97% being singletons. Specimen: PBMCs. The receptors come from a young man in good health and CMV-seronegative. Both conserved end residues are part of each CDR3. D genes are given only for firm matches. Size is omitted from some rows. Given values are once, few, many or a class for expanded clones.

abundance	v_gene	d_gene	j_gene	CDR3nt	CDR3aa
.	TRBV10-2	.	TRBJ1-4	TGCGCCAGCAGATCAGGGGTAGGGGGTGAAAAACTGTTTTTT	CASRSGVGGEKLFF
.	TRBV5-6	TRBD1	TRBJ1-1	TGTGCCAGCAGCTTGGCCGGGGGGACAGGGGAGTACACTGAAGCTTTCTTT	CASSLAGGTGEYTEAFF
once	TRBV9	TRBD1	TRBJ1-1	TGTGCCAGCAGCCTACAGGGGGCCGGGAACACTGAAGCTTTCTTT	CASSLQGAGNTEAFF
.	TRBV5-1	TRBD1	TRBJ1-1	TGCGCCAGCAGCCTGACAGGGTCTGGGAACACTGAAGCTTTCTTT	CASSLTGSGNTEAFF
.	TRBV7-9	.	TRBJ2-7	TGTGCCAGCAGCGGCCCAGGGGCTTCCTACGAGCAGTACTTC	CASSGPGASYEQYF
.	TRBV28	TRBD2	TRBJ2-1	TGTGCCAGCAGTTTAAATCTTGGGGGAGGGCCTAGCAATGAGCAGTTCTTC	CASSLNLGGGPSNEQFF
.	TRBV7-3	TRBD2	TRBJ2-2	TGTGCCAGCAGCTTAAGTTCTAGCGGGTCAACCGGGGAGCTGTTTTTT	CASSLSSSGSTGELFF
.	TRBV28	TRBD1	TRBJ1-1	TGTGCCAGCAGGGGGTCAGGGGGCCTCGGTGAAGCTTTCTTT	CASRGSGGLGEAFF
.	TRBV4-3	.	TRBJ2-7	TGCGCCAGCAGCCAAGAGCGGGGGCTCACCTACGAGCAGTACTTC	CASSQERGLTYEQYF
.	TRBV28	.	TRBJ1-5	TGTGCCAGCAGCCACAGGGTAGGCAATCAGCCCCAGCATTTT	CASSHRVGNQPQHF
.	TRBV5-1	TRBD1	TRBJ2-7	TGCGCCAGCAGCCTAGGGGGCGTGGGTCCATCCTACGAGCAGTACTTC	CASSLGGVGPSYEQYF
.	TRBV7-3	TRBD1	TRBJ2-5	TGTGCCAGCAGCTTAACGGGGACAGGACCCCAAGAGACCCAGTACTTC	CASSLTGTGPQETQYF
.	TRBV6-5	.	TRBJ1-2	TGTGCCAGCAGTTACCGGCAGGGGTATGGCTACACCTTC	CASSYRQGYGYTF
.	TRBV20-1	.	TRBJ2-3	TGCAGTGCCGACAAATCAGATACGCAGTATTTT	CSADKSDTQYF
.	TRBV7-2	TRBD2	TRBJ2-1	TGTGCCAGCAGCCAACTAGCGGGAGCCTACAATGAGCAGTTCTTC	CASSQLAGAYNEQFF
.	TRBV5-3	TRBD1	TRBJ2-2	TGTGCCAGAAGCTTCCGGGACAGGGATCCCGGGGAGCTGTTTTTT	CARSFRDRDPGELFF
.	TRBV5-6	TRBD1	TRBJ2-7	TGTGCCAGCAGCTCCACCTTAGACAGGGACGGGTACGAGCAGTACTTC	CASSSTLDRDGYEQYF
.	TRBV11-2	TRBD2	TRBJ2-1	TGTGCCAGCAGCTCCTCGAGGGGACTAGCGGGAAGCTCCTACAATGAGCAGTTCTTC	CASSSSRGLAGSSYNEQFF
.	TRBV7-2	TRBD1	TRBJ2-7	TGTGCCAGCAGCTTAATAAGGACAGGGGGCGGTGGACGCTACGAGCAGTACTTC	CASSLIRTGGGGRYEQYF
.	TRBV29-1	TRBD2	TRBJ2-5	TGCAGCGCGGGACTAGCGGGAGAAGAGACCCAGTACTTC	CSAGLAGEETQYF
once	TRBV7-6	TRBD1	TRBJ1-2	TGTGCCAGCAGCTCAACAGGGGAGGAAGATGGCTACACCTTC	CASSSTGEEDGYTF
.	TRBV6-5	.	TRBJ1-2	TGTGCCAGCAGTTACTCGGCCAGAAATCCCTATGGCTACACCTTC	CASSYSARNPYGYTF
once	TRBV28	TRBD1	TRBJ2-7	TGTGCCAGCAGTCCTAGGGACAGGGTCTCCCAGTACTTC	CASSPRDRVSQYF
.	TRBV7-9	TRBD2	TRBJ2-7	TGTGCCAGCAGCACCCCGGCGGGGGGCGAGCAGTACTTC	CASSTPAGGEQYF
.	TRBV15	TRBD2	TRBJ2-7	TGTGCCACCAGCAGAACTAGCGGGAGCTCCTACGAGCAGTACTTC	CATSRTSGSSYEQYF
.	TRBV14	.	TRBJ1-1	TGTGCCAGCAGCCGGGGGGAGGGGCGCCCGAGCACTGAAGCTTTCTTT	CASSRGEGRPSTEAFF
.	TRBV5-6	.	TRBJ2-1	TGTGCCAGCAGCTCCGCGACAGCCTACAATGAGCAGTTCTTC	CASSSATAYNEQFF
.	TRBV6-1	.	TRBJ1-2	TGTGCCATCCAACGAGCAGCAGGGGCGGGCGGCTACACCTTC	CAIQRAAGAGGYTF
.	TRBV18	TRBD2	TRBJ2-6	TGTGCCAGCTCTCTAGCGGGAGGATCTGGGGCCAACGTCCTGACTTTC	CASSLAGGSGANVLTF
.	TRBV2	TRBD2	TRBJ2-2	TGTGCCAGTAGCGGGAGAACGAACACCGGGGAGCTGTTTTTT	CASSGRTNTGELFF
few	TRBV5-1	.	TRBJ1-2	TGCGCCAGCAGCTTGGAATCCGCAATAGCTAACTATGGCTACACCTTC	CASSLESAIANYGYTF
once	TRBV5-6	.	TRBJ2-7	TGTGCCAGCAGCTTTCATAAGGGGTGGTACGAGCAGTACTTC	CASSFHKGWYEQYF
.	TRBV6-5	TRBD1	TRBJ1-2	TGTGCCAGCAGTTACGATGGAGACAGGGCCACCTATGGCTACACCTTC	CASSYDGDRATYGYTF
.	TRBV28	TRBD2	TRBJ2-5	TGTGCCAGCAGACCGACTAGCGGGAGTTCATTGGAGACCCAGTACTTC	CASRPTSGSSLETQYF
.	TRBV5-1	.	TRBJ2-7	TGCGCCAGCAGCTTGTTGGGGGGTCCCAACGAGCAGTACTTC	CASSLLGGPNEQYF
.	TRBV7-9	TRBD2	TRBJ2-7	TGTGCCAGCAGCTCCTTAGGGTCGCCCCGGACTAGTTACTACGAGCAGTACTTC	CASSSLGSPRTSYYEQYF